This T cell receptor (beta chain) was found in a study of shared clonotypes between healthy human individuals. Across the study: Ranging from 18 to 49 in age, donors were two women and a few men.

Some clones are missing from TCRdb's copy, which holds only in-frame ones; the method was immunoSEQ multiplex PCR. The sample yields some 2 million clones, 95% seen once. Findings and caveats of the study: The study drew on few donors, limiting represented genetic and exposure-history diversity.

The V segment lost 8 bases and the J segment 3 bases; nucleotides outside the gene matches: 10. The CDR3 loop spans 15 amino acids. Germline-derived CDR1 and CDR2 are SGHRS and YFSETQ. As for this clone: Its matching antigen is unknown.

The chain couples TRBV5-1 to TRBJ2-5; the match to TRBD1 covers 10 bases. Sequencing was carried out using naive CD4+ T cells sorted from blood. The subset denotes: CD45RA+ positively selected. This sequence originates from a man younger than 30 in good health. The CDR3, as DNA: TGCGCCAGTAACGAGGACGGGACAGGGGAAGAGACCCAGTACTTC. Residues: CASNEDGTGEETQYF.